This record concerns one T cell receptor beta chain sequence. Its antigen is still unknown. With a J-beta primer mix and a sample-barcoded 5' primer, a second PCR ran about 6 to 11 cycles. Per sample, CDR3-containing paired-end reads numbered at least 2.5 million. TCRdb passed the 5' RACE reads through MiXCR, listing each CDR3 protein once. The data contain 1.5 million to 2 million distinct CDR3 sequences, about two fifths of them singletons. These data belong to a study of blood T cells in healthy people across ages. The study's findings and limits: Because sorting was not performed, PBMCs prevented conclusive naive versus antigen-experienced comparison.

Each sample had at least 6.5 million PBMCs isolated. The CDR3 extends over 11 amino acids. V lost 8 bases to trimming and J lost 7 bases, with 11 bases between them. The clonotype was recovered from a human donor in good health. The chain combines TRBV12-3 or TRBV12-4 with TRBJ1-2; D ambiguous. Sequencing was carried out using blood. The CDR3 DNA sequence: TGTGCCAGCGGGGTAACGAGTGGCTACACCTTC. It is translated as CASGVTSGYTF.